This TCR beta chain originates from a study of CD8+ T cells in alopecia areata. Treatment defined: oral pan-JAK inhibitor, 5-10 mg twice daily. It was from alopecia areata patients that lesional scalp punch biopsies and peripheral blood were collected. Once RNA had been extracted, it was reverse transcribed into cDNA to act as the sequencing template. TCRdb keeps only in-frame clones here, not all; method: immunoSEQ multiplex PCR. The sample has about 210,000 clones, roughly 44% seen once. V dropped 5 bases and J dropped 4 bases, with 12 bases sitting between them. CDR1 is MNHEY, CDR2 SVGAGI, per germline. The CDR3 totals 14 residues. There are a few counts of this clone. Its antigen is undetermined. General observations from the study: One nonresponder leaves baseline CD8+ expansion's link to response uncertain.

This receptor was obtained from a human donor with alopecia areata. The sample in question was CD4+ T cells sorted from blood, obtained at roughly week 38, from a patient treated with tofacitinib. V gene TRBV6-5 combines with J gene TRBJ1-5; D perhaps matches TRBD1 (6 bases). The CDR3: CASSRSGVNQPQHF. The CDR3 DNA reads TGTGCCAGCAGTCGGTCAGGGGTAAATCAGCCCCAGCATTTT.